Detailed here is one T cell receptor (beta chain). Its antigen is currently unknown. Clones were sequenced by immunoSEQ multiplex PCR, and TCRdb holds only the in-frame ones, with some missing. The top ten hold roughly 6.2% of the sample, which has 30,000 to 40,000 clones, approximately 97% seen once. This entry comes from a study of T cells in tuberculosis. At the level of the study: T cells were selected with CD1B tetramers loaded with glucose monomycolate. Regarding the study as a whole: GMM-specific TCRs were nearer to active tuberculosis alpha repertoires, suggesting expansion.

Source material: PBMCs. The receptor was isolated from a donor aged 5-35 years with latent tuberculosis or without tuberculosis infection.

The CDR3 here is CASSQVVQGRDEQFF. The CDR3 DNA reads TGCGCCAGCAGCCAAGTGGTCCAGGGTCGGGATGAGCAGTTCTTC. V and J are TRBV4-1 and TRBJ2-1; weak D call: TRBD1 (5 bases). V was clipped by 1 base and J by 8 bases, with 15 bases between them. The CDR3 loop spans 15 amino acids. CDR1 MGHRA and CDR2 YSYEKL come from the germline V gene.